This T cell receptor beta chain was obtained from a study of CD8+ T cells in alopecia areata. The wider study: Each day, treated patients took oral tofacitinib twice, at 5 to 10 mg per dose.

RNA was isolated and reverse transcribed to cDNA, the sequencing template. Libraries were prepared by immunoSEQ multiplex PCR; TCRdb keeps only in-frame clonotypes and omits some of them. The data hold about 200,000 clones, with about three fifths observed a single time. This clone has just a few counts. Its target is not known. Study-wide results and limits: Numerous expanded lesional clones remained in scalp and blood during tofacitinib. Scalp clonality, together with expanded CD8+ clones among the top 100, fell significantly with tofacitinib.

Germline V gene data show CDR1 as MNHEY and CDR2 as SVGAGI. Trimming cost V 6 bases and J 4 bases; bases outside gene matches: 9. There are 15 residues in the CDR3. Treatment meaning: oral pan-JAK inhibitor, 5-10 mg twice daily. This specimen consisted of CD4+ T cells sorted from blood, obtained at week 24, from a patient treated with tofacitinib. This sequence originates from a human donor with alopecia areata. V is TRBV6-5 and J is TRBJ2-1, with TRBD1 matching over 7 bases. CDR3 in amino acids: CASSLKGAVYNEQFF. The CDR3 coding sequence is TGTGCCAGCAGCCTCAAGGGGGCTGTATACAATGAGCAGTTCTTC.